Listed here are 3 T cell receptor beta chains from one sample, sequenced in a study of CD8 T cells in Susac syndrome. The RNA input was about 0.45 to 1 ug, and it was reverse transcribed with random hexamers. TCRdb itself ran the immunoSEQ multiplex PCR reads through MiXCR, one entry per CDR3 protein. The sample has about 240,000 distinct CDR3 sequences, 90% to 97% seen once; the top ten hold 0.1%. The material sequenced was CD4+ T cells from PBMCs. All receptors come from a human donor with Susac syndrome.

The rearrangement uses TRBV20-1 and TRBJ2-1; D is perhaps TRBD2 (6 bases). CDR3 size: 14 residues. The V end was cut by 4 bases, the J end by 4 bases, with 14 bases between. Germline assignment: CDR1 DFQATT and CDR2 SNEGSKA (reference sequence). The CDR3 spells CSANPSVNYNEQFF. CDR3 DNA: TGCAGTGCTAACCCTAGCGTAAATTACAATGAGCAGTTCTTC.

This chain uses TRBV2 with TRBJ1-2; D uncertain. CDR3 size: 12 residues. From germline, CDR1 is SNHLY and CDR2 FYNNEI. Trimming stripped 6 bases from V and 5 bases from J, with 10 bases between. The CDR3 sequence is CASRDDTYGYTF. In DNA form, the CDR3 reads TGTGCCAGCAGGGACGACACGTATGGCTACACCTTC.

The chain employs TRBV20-1 and TRBJ2-3, with D perhaps TRBD2 (5 bases). This CDR3 has 15 amino acids. The germline CDR1 and CDR2 sequences are DFQATT and SNEGSKA (reference sequence). The ends were cut back, 5 bases at V and 0 bases at J, with 15 bases in the middle. In DNA, the CDR3 is TGCAGTGCTGGACTTTGGGGATCTAGCACAGATACGCAGTATTTT. Translating it yields CSAGLWGSSTDTQYF.